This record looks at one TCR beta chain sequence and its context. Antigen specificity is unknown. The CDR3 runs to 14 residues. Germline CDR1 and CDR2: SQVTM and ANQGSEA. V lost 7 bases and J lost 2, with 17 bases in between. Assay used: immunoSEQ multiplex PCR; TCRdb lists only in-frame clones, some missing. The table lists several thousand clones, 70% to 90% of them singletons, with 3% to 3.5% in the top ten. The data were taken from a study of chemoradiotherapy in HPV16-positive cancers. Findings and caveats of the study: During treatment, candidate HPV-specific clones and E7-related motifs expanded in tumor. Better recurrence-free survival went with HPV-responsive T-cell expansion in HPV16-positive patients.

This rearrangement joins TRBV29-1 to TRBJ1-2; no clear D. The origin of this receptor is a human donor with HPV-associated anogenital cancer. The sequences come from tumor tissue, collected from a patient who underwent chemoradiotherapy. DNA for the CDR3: TGCAGCGCCACTCCCGGCAGTTCGAACTATGGCTACACCTTC. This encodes CSATPGSSNYGYTF.